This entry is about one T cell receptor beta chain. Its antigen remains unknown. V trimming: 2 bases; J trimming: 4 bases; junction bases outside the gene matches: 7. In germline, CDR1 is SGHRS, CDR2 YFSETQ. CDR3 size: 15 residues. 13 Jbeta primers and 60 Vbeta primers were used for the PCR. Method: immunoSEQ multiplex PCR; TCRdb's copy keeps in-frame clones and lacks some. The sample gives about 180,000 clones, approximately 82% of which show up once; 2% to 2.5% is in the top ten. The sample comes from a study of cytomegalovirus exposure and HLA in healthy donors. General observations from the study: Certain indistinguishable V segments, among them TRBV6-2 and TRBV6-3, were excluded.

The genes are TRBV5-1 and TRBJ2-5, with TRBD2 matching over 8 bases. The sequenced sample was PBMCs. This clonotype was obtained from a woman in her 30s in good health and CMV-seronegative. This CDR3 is CASSFSGGGGETQYF. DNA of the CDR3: TGCGCCAGCAGCTTCAGCGGGGGAGGGGGAGAGACCCAGTACTTC.